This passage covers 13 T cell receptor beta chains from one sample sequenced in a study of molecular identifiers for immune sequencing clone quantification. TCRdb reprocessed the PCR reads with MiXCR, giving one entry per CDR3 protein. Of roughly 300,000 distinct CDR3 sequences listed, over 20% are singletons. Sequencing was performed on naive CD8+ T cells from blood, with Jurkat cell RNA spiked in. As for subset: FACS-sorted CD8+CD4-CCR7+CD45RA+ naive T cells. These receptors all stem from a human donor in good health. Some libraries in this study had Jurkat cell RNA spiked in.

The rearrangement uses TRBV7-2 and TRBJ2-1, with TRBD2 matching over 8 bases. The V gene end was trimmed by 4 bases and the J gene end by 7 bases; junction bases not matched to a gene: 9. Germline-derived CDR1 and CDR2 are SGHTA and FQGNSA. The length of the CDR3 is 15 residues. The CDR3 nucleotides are TGTGCCAGCAGCTCTTCGGGAGGGTGGTTGAATGAGCAGTTCTTC. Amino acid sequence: CASSSSGGWLNEQFF.

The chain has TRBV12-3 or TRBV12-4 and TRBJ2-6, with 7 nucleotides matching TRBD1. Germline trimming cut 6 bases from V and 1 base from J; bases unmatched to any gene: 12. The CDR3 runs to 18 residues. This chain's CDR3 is CASSDTGTEVSGANVLTF. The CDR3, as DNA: TGTGCCAGCAGCGACACCGGGACAGAAGTATCTGGGGCCAACGTCCTGACTTTC.

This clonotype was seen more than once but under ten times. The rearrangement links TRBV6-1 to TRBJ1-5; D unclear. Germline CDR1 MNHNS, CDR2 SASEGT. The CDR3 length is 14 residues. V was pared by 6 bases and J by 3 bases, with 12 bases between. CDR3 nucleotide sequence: TGTGCCAGCAGGACTGGGTTCGTCAATCAGCCCCAGCATTTT. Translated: CASRTGFVNQPQHF.

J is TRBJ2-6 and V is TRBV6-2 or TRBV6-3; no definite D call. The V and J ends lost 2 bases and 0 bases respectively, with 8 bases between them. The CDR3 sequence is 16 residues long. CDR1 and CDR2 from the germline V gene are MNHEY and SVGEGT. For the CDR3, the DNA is TGTGCCAGCAGTTACGTCGTGGGCTCTGGGGCCAACGTCCTGACTTTC. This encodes CASSYVVGSGANVLTF.

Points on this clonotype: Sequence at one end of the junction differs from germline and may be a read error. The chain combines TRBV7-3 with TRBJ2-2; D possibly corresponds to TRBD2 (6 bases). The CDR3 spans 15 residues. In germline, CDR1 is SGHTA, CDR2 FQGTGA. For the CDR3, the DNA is TGTGCCGGCAGCTTAACTGGAGGGGACACCGGGGAGCTGTTTTTT. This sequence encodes CAGSLTGGDTGELFF.

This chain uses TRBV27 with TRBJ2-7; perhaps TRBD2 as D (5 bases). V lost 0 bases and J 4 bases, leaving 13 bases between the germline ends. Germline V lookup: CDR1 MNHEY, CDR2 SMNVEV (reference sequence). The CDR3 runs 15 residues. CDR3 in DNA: TGTGCCAGCAGTTTATCGGGCAGAGGGTGGTACGAGCAGTACTTC. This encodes CASSLSGRGWYEQYF.

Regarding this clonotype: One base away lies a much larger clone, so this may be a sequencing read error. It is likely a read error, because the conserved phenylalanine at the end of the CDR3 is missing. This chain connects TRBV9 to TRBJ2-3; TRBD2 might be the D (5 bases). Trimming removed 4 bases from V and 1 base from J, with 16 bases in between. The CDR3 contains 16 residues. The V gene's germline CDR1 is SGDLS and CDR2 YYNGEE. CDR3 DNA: TGTGCCAGCAGCCTTGAGGGTTCTAGCCGCACAGATACGCAGTATTCT. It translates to CASSLEGSSRTDTQYS.

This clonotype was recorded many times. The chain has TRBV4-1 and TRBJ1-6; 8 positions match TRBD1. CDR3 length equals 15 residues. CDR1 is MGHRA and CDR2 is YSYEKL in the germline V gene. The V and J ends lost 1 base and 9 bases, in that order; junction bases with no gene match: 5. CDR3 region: CASSQVGQGASPLHF. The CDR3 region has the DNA TGCGCCAGCAGCCAAGTAGGACAGGGTGCTTCACCCCTCCACTTT.

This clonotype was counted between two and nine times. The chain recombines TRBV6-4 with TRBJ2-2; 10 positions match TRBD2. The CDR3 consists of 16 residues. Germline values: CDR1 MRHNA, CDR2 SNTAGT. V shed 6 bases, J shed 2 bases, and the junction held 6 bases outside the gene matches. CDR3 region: CASSPTSGANTGELFF. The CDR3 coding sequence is TGTGCCAGCAGCCCTACTAGCGGGGCCAACACCGGGGAGCTGTTTTTT.

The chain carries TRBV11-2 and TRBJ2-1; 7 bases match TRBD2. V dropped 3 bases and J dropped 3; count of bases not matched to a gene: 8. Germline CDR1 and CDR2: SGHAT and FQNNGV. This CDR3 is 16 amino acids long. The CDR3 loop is CASSFTGAGDYNEQFF. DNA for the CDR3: TGTGCCAGCAGCTTCACTGGGGCGGGGGACTACAATGAGCAGTTCTTC.

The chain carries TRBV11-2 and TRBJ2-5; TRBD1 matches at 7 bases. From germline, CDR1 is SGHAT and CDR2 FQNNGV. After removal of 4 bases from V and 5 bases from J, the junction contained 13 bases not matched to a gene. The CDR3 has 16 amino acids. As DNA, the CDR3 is TGTGCCAGCAGCTCGGGCCCGACAGGGATAAGGGAGACCCAGTACTTC. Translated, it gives CASSSGPTGIRETQYF. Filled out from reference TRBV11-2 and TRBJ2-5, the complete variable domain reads EAGVAQSPRYKIIEKRQSVAFWCNPISGHATLYWYQQILGQGPKLLIQFQNNGVVDDSQLPKDRFSAERLKGVDSTLKIQPAKLEDSAVYLCASSSGPTGIRETQYFGPGTRLLVL.

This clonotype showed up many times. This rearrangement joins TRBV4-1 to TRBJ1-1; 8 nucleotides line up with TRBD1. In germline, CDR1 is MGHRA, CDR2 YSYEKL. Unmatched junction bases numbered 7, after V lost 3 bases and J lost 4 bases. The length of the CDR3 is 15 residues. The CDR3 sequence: CASSHKTTGVTEAFF. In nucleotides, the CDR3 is TGCGCCAGCAGCCATAAGACGACAGGGGTCACTGAAGCTTTCTTT.

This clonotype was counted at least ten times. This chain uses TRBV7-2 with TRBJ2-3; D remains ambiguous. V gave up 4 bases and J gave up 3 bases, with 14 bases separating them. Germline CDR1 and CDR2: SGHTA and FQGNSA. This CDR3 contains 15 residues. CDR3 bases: TGTGCCAGCAGCTCCACCACCGGTGCTACAGATACGCAGTATTTT. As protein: CASSSTTGATDTQYF. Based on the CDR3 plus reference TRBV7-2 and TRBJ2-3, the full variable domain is GAGVSQSPSNKVTEKGKDVELRCDPISGHTALYWYRQSLGQGLEFLIYFQGNSAPDKSGLPSDRFSAERTGGSVSTLTIQRTQQEDSAVYLCASSSTTGATDTQYFGPGTRLTVL.